This T cell receptor beta chain was captured by sequencing in a study of T cells after yellow fever vaccination. 5'RACE template switching produced TCR cDNA carrying a universal primer site and UMIs. Each CDR3 protein gets one entry after TCRdb re-called the 5' RACE reads with MiXCR. The data show some 400,000 distinct CDR3 sequences, with approximately 18% seen just once and 15% to 20% held by the top ten. With regard to this clonotype: Its antigen remains unidentified.

The CDR3 length is 13 residues. The V gene end was trimmed by 7 bases and the J gene end by 2 bases; junction bases not matched to a gene: 4. Findings and limits, study-wide: There was a possibility that FACS-sorted repertoires contained abundant clonotypes contaminating from the bulk population. Of the clonotypes, a small share occurred in both CD4 and CD8 compartments.

The specimen comprised PBMCs, sampled before the yellow fever booster vaccination. This TCR was sampled from a young man who received the YFV17D yellow fever vaccine. This chain joins TRBV12-3 or TRBV12-4 and TRBJ2-5, with 7 bases fitting TRBD1. This CDR3 reads CASNGQAQETQYF. CDR3 DNA: TGTGCCAGCAATGGACAGGCACAAGAGACCCAGTACTTC.